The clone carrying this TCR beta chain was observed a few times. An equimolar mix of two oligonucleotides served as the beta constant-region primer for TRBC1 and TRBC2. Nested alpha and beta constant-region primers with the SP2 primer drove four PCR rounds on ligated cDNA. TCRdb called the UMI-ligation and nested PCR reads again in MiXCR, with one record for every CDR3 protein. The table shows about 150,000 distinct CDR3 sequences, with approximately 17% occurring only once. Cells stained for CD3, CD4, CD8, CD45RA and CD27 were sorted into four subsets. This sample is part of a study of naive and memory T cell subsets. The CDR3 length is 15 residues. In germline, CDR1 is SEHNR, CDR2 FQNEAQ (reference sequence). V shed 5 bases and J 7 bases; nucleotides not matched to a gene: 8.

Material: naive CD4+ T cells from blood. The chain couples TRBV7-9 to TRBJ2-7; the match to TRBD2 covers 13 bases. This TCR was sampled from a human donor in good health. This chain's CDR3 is CASSQDGLAGEEQYF. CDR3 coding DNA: TGTGCCAGCAGCCAAGATGGACTAGCGGGAGAAGAGCAGTACTTC.